This TCR beta chain was sequenced in a study of blood T cell repertoires in COVID-19. Original analysis: Nucleated cell number was recorded as an estimate derived from reference gene primer amplification. The assay was immunoSEQ multiplex PCR, and TCRdb's table has in-frame clones only and misses some. Clone size and the V and J calls come from that table; the DNA yielded D and trimming. The profile shows 200,000 to 250,000 clones, 85% to 90% of them singletons. This CDR3 spans 14 amino acids. The germline V and J ends were trimmed by 3 bases and 9 bases, with 16 bases remaining between them. Germline loops: CDR1 SGDLS, CDR2 YYNGEE.

The material sequenced was PBMCs or T cells enriched from blood (not recorded which). This sequence originates from a woman aged 18-29 years in a cohort exposed to, infected with or recovered from COVID-19 (not recorded which). This chain connects TRBV9 to TRBJ2-1; maybe TRBD2 (5 bases). Written as DNA, the CDR3 is TGTGCCAGCAGCGCGCACTCAGAGGGCGCTGAGCAGTTCTTC. It encodes CASSAHSEGAEQFF.